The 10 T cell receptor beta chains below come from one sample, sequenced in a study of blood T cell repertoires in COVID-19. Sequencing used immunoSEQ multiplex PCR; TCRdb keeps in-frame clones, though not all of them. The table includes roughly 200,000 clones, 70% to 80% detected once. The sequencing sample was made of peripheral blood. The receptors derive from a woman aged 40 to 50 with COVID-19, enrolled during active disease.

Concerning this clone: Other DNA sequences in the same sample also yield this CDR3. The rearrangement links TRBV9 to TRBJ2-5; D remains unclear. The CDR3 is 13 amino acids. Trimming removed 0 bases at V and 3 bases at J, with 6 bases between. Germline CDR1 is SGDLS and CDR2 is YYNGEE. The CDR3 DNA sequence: TGTGCCAGCAGCGTAGATTTAGAAGAGACCCAGTACTTC. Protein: CASSVDLEETQYF.

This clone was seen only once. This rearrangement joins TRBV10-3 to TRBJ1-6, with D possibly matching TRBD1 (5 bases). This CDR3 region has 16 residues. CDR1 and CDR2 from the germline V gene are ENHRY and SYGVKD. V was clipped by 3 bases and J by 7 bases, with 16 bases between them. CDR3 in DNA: TGTGCCATCAGTGAAGAGCCCCGACAGACCAATTCACCCCTCCACTTT. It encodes CAISEEPRQTNSPLHF.

The CDR3 spells CASSQEGGAGVYGYTF. Written as DNA, the CDR3 is TGTGCCAGCAGCCAAGAAGGAGGGGCCGGAGTTTATGGCTACACCTTC. The chain recombines TRBV3-1 (or the pseudogene TRBV3-2) with TRBJ1-2, with a possible D match to TRBD1 (5 bases). The CDR3 is 16 residues long. V lost 0 bases and J 5 bases, leaving 16 bases between the germline ends. Germline V lookup: CDR1 LGHDT, CDR2 YNNKEL (reference sequence).

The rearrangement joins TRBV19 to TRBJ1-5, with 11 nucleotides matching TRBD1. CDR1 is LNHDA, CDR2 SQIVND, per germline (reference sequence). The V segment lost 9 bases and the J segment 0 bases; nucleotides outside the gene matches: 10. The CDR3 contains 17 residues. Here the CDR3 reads CAREGTGGSYSNQPQHF. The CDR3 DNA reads TGTGCCAGAGAAGGGACAGGGGGATCCTATAGCAATCAGCCCCAGCATTTT.

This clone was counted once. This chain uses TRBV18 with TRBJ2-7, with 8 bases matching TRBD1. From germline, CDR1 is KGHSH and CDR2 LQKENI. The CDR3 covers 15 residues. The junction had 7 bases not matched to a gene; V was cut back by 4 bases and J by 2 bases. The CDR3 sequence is CASSRGTGQTYEQYF. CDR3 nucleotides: TGTGCCAGCTCACGAGGGACAGGTCAAACCTACGAGCAGTACTTC.

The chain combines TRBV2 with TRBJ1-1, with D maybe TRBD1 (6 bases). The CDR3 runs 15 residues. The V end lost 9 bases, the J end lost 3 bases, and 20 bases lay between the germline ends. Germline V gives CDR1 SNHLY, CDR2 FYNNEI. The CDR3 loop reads CASHTGLNRDTEAFF. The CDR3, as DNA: TGTGCCAGTCACACAGGGCTTAATAGGGACACTGAAGCTTTCTTT.

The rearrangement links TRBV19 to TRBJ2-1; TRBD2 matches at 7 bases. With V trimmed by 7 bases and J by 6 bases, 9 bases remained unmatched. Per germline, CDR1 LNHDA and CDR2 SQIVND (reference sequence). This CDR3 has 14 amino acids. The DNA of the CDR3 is TGTGCCAGTAAGGAACAGACGGGGGGCAATGAGCAGTTCTTC. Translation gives CASKEQTGGNEQFF.

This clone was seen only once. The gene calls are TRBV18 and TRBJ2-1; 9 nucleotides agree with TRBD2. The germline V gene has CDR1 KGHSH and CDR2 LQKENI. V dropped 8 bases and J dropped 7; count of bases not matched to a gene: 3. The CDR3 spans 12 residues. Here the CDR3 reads CASGLARNEQFF. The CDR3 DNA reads TGTGCCAGCGGACTAGCGAGGAATGAGCAGTTCTTC.

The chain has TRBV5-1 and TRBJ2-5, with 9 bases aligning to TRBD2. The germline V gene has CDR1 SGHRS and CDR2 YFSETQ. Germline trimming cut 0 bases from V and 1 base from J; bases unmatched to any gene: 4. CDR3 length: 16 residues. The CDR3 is CASSLVSAGGQETQYF. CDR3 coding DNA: TGCGCCAGCAGCTTGGTTTCAGCGGGAGGCCAAGAGACCCAGTACTTC.

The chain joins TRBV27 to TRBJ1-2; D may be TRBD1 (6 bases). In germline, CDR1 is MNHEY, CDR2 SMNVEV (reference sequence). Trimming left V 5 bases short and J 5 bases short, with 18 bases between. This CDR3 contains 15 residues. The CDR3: CASSDLTGFRYGYTF. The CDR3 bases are TGTGCCAGCAGTGACTTGACAGGATTTCGGTATGGCTACACCTTC.